This TCR beta chain was sequenced during a study of blood T cell repertoires in COVID-19. As for the study in general: Samples came from the United States, Italy and Spain, spanning acute and convalescent COVID-19.

Assay: immunoSEQ multiplex PCR; the TCRdb copy retains only in-frame clones and omits some. The table records about 220,000 clones, around 87% of them present only once. This CDR3 region has 19 residues. Germline lookup yields CDR1 SGHRS and CDR2 YFSETQ. Germline trimming cut 3 bases from V and 0 bases from J; bases unmatched to any gene: 10. The TCR sequence derives from a woman between 45 and 60 years old with COVID-19, enrolled during active disease. The chain is built from TRBV5-1 and TRBJ2-1; 12 bases match TRBD2. The sample taken for sequencing was peripheral blood. The CDR3 here is CASSSKGLAGKVSYNEQFF. The DNA of the CDR3 is TGCGCCAGCAGCTCCAAAGGACTAGCGGGGAAGGTCTCCTACAATGAGCAGTTCTTC.